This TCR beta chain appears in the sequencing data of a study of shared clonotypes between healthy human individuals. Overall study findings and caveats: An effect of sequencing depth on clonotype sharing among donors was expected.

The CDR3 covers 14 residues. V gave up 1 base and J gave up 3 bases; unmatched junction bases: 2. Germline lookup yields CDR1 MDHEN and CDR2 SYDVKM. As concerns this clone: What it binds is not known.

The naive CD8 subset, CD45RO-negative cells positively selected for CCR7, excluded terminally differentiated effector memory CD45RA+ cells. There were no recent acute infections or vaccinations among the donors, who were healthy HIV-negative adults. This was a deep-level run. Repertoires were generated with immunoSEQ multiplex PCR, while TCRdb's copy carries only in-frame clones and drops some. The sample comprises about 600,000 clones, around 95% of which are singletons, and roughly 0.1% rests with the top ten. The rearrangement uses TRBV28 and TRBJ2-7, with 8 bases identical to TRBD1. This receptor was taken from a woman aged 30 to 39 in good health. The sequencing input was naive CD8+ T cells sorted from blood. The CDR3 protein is CASSLFTGGYEQYF. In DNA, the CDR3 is TGTGCCAGCAGTTTATTTACAGGGGGCTACGAGCAGTACTTC. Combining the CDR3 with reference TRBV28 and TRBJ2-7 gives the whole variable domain DVKVTQSSRYLVKRTGEKVFLECVQDMDHENMFWYRQDPGLGLRLIYFSYDVKMKEKGDIPEGYSVSREKKERFSLILESASTNQTSMYLCASSLFTGGYEQYFGPGTRLTVT.